One and the same sample provided the 3 T cell receptor beta chains below, sequenced in a study of shared clonotypes between healthy human individuals. Libraries were prepared by immunoSEQ multiplex PCR; TCRdb keeps only in-frame clonotypes and omits some of them. The top ten hold around 0.15% of the sample, which has more than 2,000,000 clones, more than 90% seen once. Material: naive CD4+ T cells sorted from blood. Subset indicated: CD45RA+ positively selected. The receptors derive from a man aged 18 to 30 in good health.

The chain recombines TRBV5-4 with TRBJ2-1; 8 positions agree with TRBD1. The CDR3 totals 15 residues. CDR1 is SGHNT, CDR2 YYREEE, per germline (reference sequence). The V segment lost 4 bases and the J segment 5 bases; nucleotides outside the gene matches: 8. The CDR3 DNA reads as TGTGCCAGCAGCCTAGGGGACAGGTTTCACAATGAGCAGTTCTTC. This encodes CASSLGDRFHNEQFF.

The rearrangement links TRBV29-1 to TRBJ2-3; 7 bases are a match to TRBD1. The CDR3 is 14 residues long. Trimming at V came to 2 bases and at J to 1 base, leaving 3 bases not matched to a gene. Germline values: CDR1 SQVTM, CDR2 ANQGSEA. The DNA for the CDR3 is TGCAGCGTTGAATACACAGGGGGCACAGATACGCAGTATTTT. Amino acids: CSVEYTGGTDTQYF.

With respect to this clone: One junction end does not reproduce the germline sequence, and a read error may be involved. V is TRBV6-5 and J is TRBJ2-7; weak D call: TRBD1 (7 bases). The CDR3 sequence is 11 residues long. Germline CDR1 is MNHEY and CDR2 is SVGAGI. CDR3 DNA sequence: TGTGCCAGCAGTGAATTTGACAGGGAGGCCTTC. Translating gives CASSEFDREAF.